This is a list of T cell receptor beta chains from one sample in a study of memory CD4+ T cells and cytomegalovirus serostatus. Profiling relied on immunoSEQ multiplex PCR, and the TCRdb table lists in-frame clones only, not all of them. Of tens of thousands of clones listed, about 80% are singletons. Sequencing was performed on memory CD4+ T cells from blood. The receptors come from an adult in good health and CMV-seronegative. Each CDR3 is given with its conserved first and last residue. A D gene is named only where the DNA matches it firmly. The size entry is marked missing in some rows and otherwise reads once, few, many or a size class.

. . TRBJ1-5 TRBV15 CATSRDINRRGNQPQHF TGTGCCACCAGCAGAGATATAAATAGGAGAGGAAATCAGCCCCAGCATTTT
. . TRBJ1-2 TRBV6-5 CATWPGKSSGYTF TGTGCCACTTGGCCAGGGAAATCAAGTGGCTACACCTTC
. TRBD1 TRBJ1-2 TRBV19 CASAKDRGEAGYTF TGTGCCAGTGCCAAGGACAGGGGGGAGGCTGGCTACACCTTC
. TRBD2 TRBJ2-7 TRBV6-5 CASKVGRGDYEQYF TGTGCCAGCAAAGTGGGCCGGGGGGACTACGAGCAGTACTTC
. . TRBJ2-7 TRBV4-1 CASSQVDLGFRSDEQYF TGCGCCAGCAGCCAAGTGGATCTCGGGTTTCGGAGCGACGAGCAGTACTTC
. . TRBJ2-1 TRBV7-3 CASSLTGSSYNEQFF TGTGCCAGCAGCTTAACGGGTTCTAGCTACAATGAGCAGTTCTTC
. TRBD1 TRBJ1-2 TRBV10-1 CASRRGQDGYTF TGCGCCAGCAGGAGGGGACAGGATGGCTACACCTTC
few . TRBJ1-4 TRBV2 CASRRGGVDEKLFF TGTGCCAGCAGGAGGGGAGGGGTGGATGAAAAACTGTTTTTT
. . TRBJ2-1 TRBV6-6 CASSSLGNEQFF TGTGCCAGCAGCTCCCTTGGTAATGAGCAGTTCTTC
. . TRBJ2-7 TRBV10-3 CAIRDTTYEQYF TGTGCCATCAGGGACACAACCTACGAGCAGTACTTC
. TRBD2 TRBJ2-1 TRBV6-6 CASSIRTSGENNEQFF TGTGCCAGCAGTATTCGGACTAGCGGGGAAAACAATGAGCAGTTCTTC
. . TRBJ2-5 TRBV7-2 CASSRSIQETQYF TGTGCCAGCAGCCGATCGATCCAAGAGACCCAGTACTTC
. TRBD1 TRBJ2-5 TRBV7-2 CASSPGGTGQETQYF TGTGCCAGCAGCCCAGGGGGGACAGGGCAAGAGACCCAGTACTTC
. . TRBJ1-5 TRBV7-2 CASSLWGDQPQHF TGTGCCAGCAGCCTTTGGGGTGATCAGCCCCAGCATTTT
once . TRBJ1-2 TRBV28 CASSLRQPNYGYTF TGTGCCAGCAGTTTAAGACAACCTAACTATGGCTACACCTTC
. . TRBJ2-5 TRBV5-8 CASSRGRFQETQYF TGTGCCAGCAGTCGGGGACGGTTCCAAGAGACCCAGTACTTC
. . TRBJ1-6 TRBV28 CASSRPLSPLHF TGTGCCAGCAGTCGCCCCCTTTCACCCCTCCACTTT
. . TRBJ1-1 TRBV28 CASTIPGSMNTEAFF TGTGCCAGCACTATCCCAGGGAGCATGAACACTGAAGCTTTCTTT
once . TRBJ2-7 TRBV11-3 CASSRGDSFTYEQYF TGTGCCAGCAGCCGGGGGGACAGCTTCACCTACGAGCAGTACTTC
. . TRBJ2-7 TRBV5-1 CASGASGAHSYEQYF TGCGCCAGCGGAGCGAGCGGCGCTCACTCCTACGAGCAGTACTTC
few TRBD2 TRBJ2-5 TRBV6-1 CASRTWTSETQYF TGTGCCAGCCGAACCTGGACTAGCGAGACCCAGTACTTC
. . TRBJ1-5 TRBV28 CASSLSTTQPQHF TGTGCCAGCAGTTTATCCACAACACAGCCCCAGCATTTT
. . TRBJ2-5 TRBV6-1 CASSVLLGKETQYF TGTGCCAGCAGTGTCCTACTAGGAAAAGAGACCCAGTACTTC
. . TRBJ1-5 TRBV5-6 CASSSRIRDSNQPQHF TGTGCCAGCAGCTCAAGAATCCGGGACTCCAATCAGCCCCAGCATTTT
. TRBD2 TRBJ2-2 TRBV4-3 CASSQSPAGGNTGELFF TGCGCCAGCAGCCAATCACCAGCGGGGGGCAACACCGGGGAGCTGTTTTTT
medium-sized TRBD2 TRBJ2-5 TRBV7-7 CASSSSSGGNGETQYF TGTGCTAGCAGCTCCTCGAGCGGGGGGAACGGAGAGACCCAGTACTTC
. TRBD1 TRBJ2-1 TRBV5-5 CASSYRDRMYEQFF TGTGCCAGCAGCTACCGGGACAGGATGTATGAGCAGTTCTTC
. . TRBJ2-2 TRBV21-1 CASSKIGVAGELFF TGTGCCAGCAGCAAAATAGGGGTTGCCGGGGAGCTGTTTTTT
. . TRBJ1-6 TRBV5-1 CASSSETVGNSPLHF TGCGCCAGCAGCTCGGAGACGGTGGGAAATTCACCCCTCCACTTT
once . TRBJ1-2 TRBV30 CAWNADRRLNYGYTF TGTGCCTGGAATGCTGACAGGAGACTTAACTATGGCTACACCTTC
. . TRBJ1-2 TRBV5-4 CASSLASLNYGYTF TGTGCCAGCAGTTTAGCCAGCCTTAACTATGGCTACACCTTC
. TRBD1 TRBJ1-2 TRBV6-5 CASSYRNRGDYGYTF TGTGCCAGCAGTTACCGCAACAGGGGGGACTATGGCTACACCTTC
once . TRBJ1-2 TRBV19 CASRPLLGWYGYTF TGTGCCAGTAGACCTCTTTTAGGTTGGTATGGCTACACCTTC
. . TRBJ2-7 TRBV5-5 CASSLGPRDGEQYF TGTGCCAGCAGCTTGGGGCCCCGGGATGGCGAGCAGTACTTC
. . TRBJ1-5 TRBV7-9 CASSLDGYSNQPQHF TGTGCCAGCAGCTTAGATGGGTATAGCAATCAGCCCCAGCATTTT
few . TRBJ1-1 TRBV19 CASSTRQSVSMSEAFF TGTGCCAGTAGTACAAGACAGTCTGTGTCTATGAGTGAAGCTTTCTTT
few . TRBJ1-3 TRBV6-1 CASSVPRGSGNTIYF TGTGCCAGCAGTGTGCCCAGGGGATCGGGAAACACCATATATTTT